Below, 5 T cell receptor beta chains from the same sample are listed, as sequenced in a study of T cell clusters in autoimmune cytopenias. Multiplex touch-down PCR amplified TRB using TRB-A and TRB-B pools in one tube. One entry per CDR3 protein, without DNA, is what TCRdb gives after re-calling the multiplex PCR reads. In total, the table holds about 1,400 distinct CDR3 sequences. TRB was amplified from about 250 ng of peripheral blood genomic DNA per sample. The source material was peripheral blood. These receptors came from a human donor with an autoimmune cytopenia or autoimmune hepatitis (not recorded which).

The genes are TRBV20-1 and TRBJ2-2; TCRdb's D gene call, TRBD1, goes unchecked for lack of DNA. The CDR3 is 14 amino acids. CDR1 is DFQATT and CDR2 is SNEGSKA in the germline V gene (reference sequence). CDR3 amino acids: CSARDSRVAGELFF.

This clonotype ranks as large in terms of frequency. The chain is built from TRBV15 and TRBJ2-3; TCRdb proposes TRBD1, but this gene call is untestable without DNA. CDR3 length: 21 amino acids. From germline, CDR1 is LNHNV and CDR2 YYDKDF (reference sequence). CDR3 amino acids: CATSRDGRRGPSPLSTDTQYF.

This clonotype is identified as medium-sized (0.01 to 0.1%) from frequency. The genes are TRBV5-6 and TRBJ2-7; the TRBD1 assignment by TCRdb is unverifiable without DNA. The CDR3 has 16 residues. Germline CDR1 is SGHDT and CDR2 is YYEEEE. This chain's CDR3 is CASSLSLGTVSYEQYF.

This clonotype is identified as medium-sized from frequency. The chain is built from TRBV19 and TRBJ1-6; TCRdb gives TRBD1 as the D gene, but with no DNA this cannot be confirmed. The CDR3 has 15 amino acids. Germline V gene data show CDR1 as LNHDA and CDR2 as SQIVND (reference sequence). CDR3 residues: CASSSEDRPNSPLHF. Full variable domain (outside the CDR3, taken from reference TRBV19 and TRBJ1-6): DGGITQSPKYLFRKEGQNVTLSCEQNLNHDAMYWYRQDPGQGLRLIYYSQIVNDFQKGDIAEGYSVSREKKESFPLTVTSAQKNPTAFYLCASSSEDRPNSPLHFGNGTRLTVT.

This clonotype counts as medium-sized by frequency. The CDR3 is CASSEASGGGAYGYTF. This chain connects TRBV6-1 to TRBJ1-2; lacking DNA, the TRBD1 call made by TCRdb goes unchecked. The CDR3 consists of 16 residues. Germline loops: CDR1 MNHNS, CDR2 SASEGT.